This T cell receptor (beta chain) was recovered during a study of T-cell memory formation after mild COVID-19. Whole-study results and caveats: Some responding clones appeared in pre-infection memory, suggesting cross-reactive memory joined. While clones contracting from day 15 to 85 were balanced between CD4 and CD8, later expanders leaned CD4+. Clonal second-wave expansions that peaked on day 37 had unconfirmed SARS-CoV-2 specificity. CD4+ contracting clones were mainly CM and EM; CD8+ ones, EMRA.

V was pared by 4 bases and J by 2 bases, with 3 bases of the junction left unmatched. CDR1 is MDHEN and CDR2 is SYDVKM in the germline V gene. The CDR3 sequence is 14 residues long. TCRdb called the 5' RACE reads again in MiXCR, with one record for every CDR3 protein. This sample yields almost 350,000 distinct CDR3 sequences, of which roughly 20% are seen a single time; 20% to 25% belongs to the top ten. This clonotype occurred a few times. Antigen specificity is unknown. Sequenced: PBMCs or a T cell subset sorted from them (not recorded which). J is TRBJ1-2 and V is TRBV28; 8 bases line up with TRBD1. This sequence was found in a man aged 18 to 35 who had mild COVID-19 (a few samples of this study predate the infection). Cell type and time point are not known. The CDR3 sequence is CASSYSGGNYGYTF. The CDR3 coding sequence is TGTGCCAGCAGTTATTCAGGGGGCAACTATGGCTACACCTTC.